A selection of T cell receptor beta chains follows, all from one sample in a study of PD-L1 blockade in urothelial cancer. TCRdb's table, derived via immunoSEQ multiplex PCR, lists solely in-frame clones and lacks some. The sample has about 41,000 clones, roughly 81% seen once. This material consisted of PBMCs, taken around atezolizumab (anti-PD-L1) treatment. All receptors derive from a man aged 65-85 years with urothelial cancer. Both conserved end residues are part of each CDR3. A D gene is named only where the DNA matches it firmly. Size values are once, few and many counts, or a class for expanded clones, and some rows have none.

clone size,CDR3 length,J gene,V gene,D gene,CDR3 DNA,CDR3 protein
few,15,TRBJ2-1,TRBV12-1,NA,TGTGCCAGCAGCTTTGTAGCGGGAGGCGACGATGAGCAGTTCTTC,CASSFVAGGDDEQFF
NA,14,TRBJ2-3,TRBV29-1,NA,TGCAGCGTTGAGCGGGGGCCGAGCACAGATACGCAGTATTTT,CSVERGPSTDTQYF
NA,16,TRBJ2-5,TRBV5-4,TRBD2,TGTGCCAGCAGCTTGGCAGGACTAGCGGGAAGAGAGACCCAGTACTTC,CASSLAGLAGRETQYF
NA,16,TRBJ2-1,TRBV19,TRBD2,TGTGCCAGTAGTCCGAGGACTAGCGGGACCTACAATGAGCAGTTCTTC,CASSPRTSGTYNEQFF
once,15,TRBJ2-7,TRBV6-1,TRBD2,TGTGCCAGCAGTGTGGGGGGAGGGGTAGGCTACGAGCAGTACTTC,CASSVGGGVGYEQYF
NA,19,TRBJ1-4,TRBV7-9,TRBD1,TGTGCCAGCAGCTTATCGTGGGGACAGCCCCTTCGGCGTCCTGAAAAACTGTTTTTT,CASSLSWGQPLRRPEKLFF
NA,14,TRBJ1-1,TRBV9,NA,TGTGCCAGCAGTTCGGGGGGGGGCAACACTGAAGCTTTCTTT,CASSSGGGNTEAFF
NA,16,TRBJ2-2,TRBV18,NA,TGTGCCAGCTCACCGAGGGCTAGGCGGATGGCCGGGGAGCTGTTTTTT,CASSPRARRMAGELFF
NA,15,TRBJ1-4,TRBV9,TRBD1,TGTGCCAGCAGCGTAAGGGGACAGGGTGATGAAAAACTGTTTTTT,CASSVRGQGDEKLFF
once,15,TRBJ2-5,TRBV7-9,TRBD2,TGTGCCAGCAGCTTAGAATCGGGAGGGGCAGAGACCCAGTACTTC,CASSLESGGAETQYF
NA,13,TRBJ1-1,TRBV6-5,NA,TGTGCCAGCAGTTCCAGGCGGGGGTCTGAAGCTTTCTTT,CASSSRRGSEAFF
NA,14,TRBJ2-7,TRBV19,NA,TGTGCCAGTAGCCCCAGGACTACATCCTACGAGCAGTACTTC,CASSPRTTSYEQYF
NA,15,TRBJ2-7,TRBV7-4,TRBD2,TGTGCCAGCAGCTTAGTTGGGACTAGCAGTCACGAGCAGTACTTC,CASSLVGTSSHEQYF
NA,15,TRBJ2-5,TRBV6-1,TRBD1,TGTGCCAGCAGTGAATTGGGTAGGGGGCCAGAGACCCAGTACTTC,CASSELGRGPETQYF
NA,15,TRBJ1-5,TRBV6-1,TRBD1,TGTGCCAGCAGTCAAATAACAGGGGGCGGTCAGCCCCAGCATTTT,CASSQITGGGQPQHF
NA,14,TRBJ1-2,TRBV6-1,NA,TGTGCCAGCAGTGACGGAGGTTCTAACTATGGCTACACCTTC,CASSDGGSNYGYTF
NA,13,TRBJ2-7,TRBV5-1,NA,TGCGCCAGCAGCTTAACATTATCCTACGAGCAGTACTTC,CASSLTLSYEQYF
NA,14,TRBJ2-1,TRBV5-1,TRBD2,TGCGCCAGCAGCTCTGGGACTATATACAATGAGCAGTTCTTC,CASSSGTIYNEQFF
once,16,TRBJ1-6,TRBV5-1,TRBD1,TGCGCCAGCAGCCCCGGACAGGGCGCCTATAATTCACCCCTCCACTTT,CASSPGQGAYNSPLHF
NA,13,TRBJ1-1,TRBV9,TRBD1,TGTGCCTCCGGACAGGGGGCGCGAACTGAAGCTTTCTTT,CASGQGARTEAFF
NA,13,TRBJ2-3,TRBV30,TRBD2,TGTGCCTGGGCGGGAGGTCAGACAGATACGCAGTATTTT,CAWAGGQTDTQYF
NA,15,TRBJ2-1,TRBV19,NA,TGTGCCAGCTGGGGGACAACTAGGGGTGGAAATGAGCAGTTCTTC,CASWGTTRGGNEQFF
NA,15,TRBJ1-1,TRBV5-4,TRBD1,TGTGCCAGCAGCTTGCACGGGACAGTGAACACTGAAGCTTTCTTT,CASSLHGTVNTEAFF
once,14,TRBJ2-1,TRBV19,NA,TGTGCCAGTAGCATCAGGTTCTCCTACAATGAGCAGTTCTTC,CASSIRFSYNEQFF
NA,11,TRBJ2-1,TRBV25-1,TRBD1,TGTGCCAGCGCTTACAAGGGGGCTACGGTCTTC,CASAYKGATVF
NA,13,TRBJ1-2,TRBV7-2,NA,TGTGCCAGCAGCTTATTTTCCCTCTATGGCTACACCTTC,CASSLFSLYGYTF
NA,14,TRBJ2-5,TRBV10-3,TRBD1,TGTGCCATCAGTGTGGGACAGCCTCCCGAGACCCAGTACTTC,CAISVGQPPETQYF
NA,13,TRBJ2-1,TRBV7-9,NA,TGTGCCAGCAGCTCTGAGGGTCCAAATGAGCAGTTCTTC,CASSSEGPNEQFF
NA,14,TRBJ2-2,TRBV5-5,NA,TGTGCCAGCAGCCCCCAGGCGAACACCGGGGAGCTGTTTTTT,CASSPQANTGELFF
NA,16,TRBJ1-1,TRBV6-6,TRBD1,TGTGCCAGCAGACGGACAGGGGGCATCATGAACACTGAAGCTTTCTTT,CASRRTGGIMNTEAFF
NA,13,TRBJ2-2,TRBV10-1,NA,TGCGCCAGCAGTGGGGGCCCGCGTCGGGAGCTGTTTTTT,CASSGGPRRELFF
NA,14,TRBJ2-7,TRBV5-4,NA,TGTGCCAGCAGCTTGGACGCGGGCGGGTACGAGCAGTACTTC,CASSLDAGGYEQYF
NA,13,TRBJ1-1,TRBV30,TRBD1,TGTGCCTGTCAACGGACAGGGTATAATGAAGCTTTCTTT,CACQRTGYNEAFF
NA,18,TRBJ2-3,TRBV27,TRBD2,TGTGCCAGCAGTTCCGGACTAGCGGGAGGGCCCGGCACAGATACGCAGTATTTT,CASSSGLAGGPGTDTQYF
NA,17,TRBJ2-3,TRBV30,NA,TGTGCCTGGAGTCGCCCCCGCGGGCTAACTAGCACAGATACGCAGTATTTT,CAWSRPRGLTSTDTQYF
NA,14,TRBJ2-2,TRBV19,NA,TGTGCCAGTAGTATCGGTAGGAACACCGGGGAGCTGTTTTTT,CASSIGRNTGELFF
NA,17,TRBJ2-1,TRBV5-6,TRBD1,TGTGCCAGCAGCGAAACCGGGACAGGGGGCGGAGGGCATGAGCAGTTCTTC,CASSETGTGGGGHEQFF
NA,15,TRBJ2-3,TRBV2,TRBD2,TGTGCCAGCAGCGAACTAGCGGGAGGAATAGATACGCAGTATTTT,CASSELAGGIDTQYF
NA,15,TRBJ2-7,TRBV6-5,NA,TGTGCCAGCAGTTACGCTAGGGGAGGAACCTACGAGCAGTACTTC,CASSYARGGTYEQYF
NA,12,TRBJ2-5,TRBV19,NA,TGTGCCAGTAGTATTTCCGCGGAGACCCAGTACTTC,CASSISAETQYF
NA,12,TRBJ2-1,TRBV2,NA,TGTGCCAGCAGTGAAGCGAACGGGGAGCAGTTCTTC,CASSEANGEQFF
NA,15,TRBJ2-1,TRBV5-1,NA,TGCGCCAGCAGCTTGGCGAATCTTATGGCCAATGAGCAGTTCTTC,CASSLANLMANEQFF
NA,15,TRBJ2-5,TRBV27,TRBD1,TGTGCCAGCAGTTTAGGAAACAGGGGATCAGAGACCCAGTACTTC,CASSLGNRGSETQYF
once,15,TRBJ2-3,TRBV18,TRBD2,TGTGCCAGCTCACCGCTAGCGGAAGTGGTGGATACGCAGTATTTT,CASSPLAEVVDTQYF
NA,12,TRBJ1-2,TRBV30,NA,TGTGCCTGGGACCTTACACGGCGGGGCTACACCTTC,CAWDLTRRGYTF
NA,15,TRBJ1-3,TRBV11-2,TRBD1,TGTGCCAGCAGCTTTGACAGGGTGGCTGGAAACACCATATATTTT,CASSFDRVAGNTIYF
NA,14,TRBJ2-1,TRBV11-2,NA,TGTGCCAGCAGCTTAGGGACGGCGGGATGGGAGCAGTTCTTC,CASSLGTAGWEQFF
few,14,TRBJ1-2,TRBV6-1,NA,TGTGCCAGCAGTGAATCACAGGGTGGCTTTGGCTACACCTTC,CASSESQGGFGYTF